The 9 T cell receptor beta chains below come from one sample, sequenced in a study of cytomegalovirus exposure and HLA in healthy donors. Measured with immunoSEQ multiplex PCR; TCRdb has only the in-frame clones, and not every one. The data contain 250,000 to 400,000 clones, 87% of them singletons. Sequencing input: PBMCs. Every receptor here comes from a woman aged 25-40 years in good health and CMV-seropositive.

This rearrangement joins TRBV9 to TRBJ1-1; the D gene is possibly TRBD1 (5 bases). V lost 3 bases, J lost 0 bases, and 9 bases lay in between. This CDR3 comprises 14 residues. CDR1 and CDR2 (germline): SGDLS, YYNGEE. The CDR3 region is CASSDEGMNTEAFF. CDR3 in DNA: TGTGCCAGCAGCGACGAGGGGATGAACACTGAAGCTTTCTTT. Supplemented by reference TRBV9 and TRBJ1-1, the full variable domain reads DSGVTQTPKHLITATGQRVTLRCSPRSGDLSVYWYQQSLDQGLQFLIQYYNGEERAKGNILERFSAQQFPDLHSELNLSSLELGDSALYFCASSDEGMNTEAFFGQGTRLTVV.

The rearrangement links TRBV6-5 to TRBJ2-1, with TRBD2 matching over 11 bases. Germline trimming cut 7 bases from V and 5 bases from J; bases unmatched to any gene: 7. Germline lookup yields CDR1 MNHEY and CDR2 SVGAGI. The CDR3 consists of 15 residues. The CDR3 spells CASTKLAGVHNEQFF. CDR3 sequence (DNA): TGTGCCAGCACAAAACTAGCGGGGGTTCACAATGAGCAGTTCTTC.

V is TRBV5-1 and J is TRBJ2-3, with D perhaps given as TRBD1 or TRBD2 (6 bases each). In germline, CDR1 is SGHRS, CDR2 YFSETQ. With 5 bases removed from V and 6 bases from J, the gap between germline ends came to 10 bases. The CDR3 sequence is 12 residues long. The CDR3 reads CASSLGGDTQYF. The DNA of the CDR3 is TGCGCCAGCAGTCTAGGGGGGGATACGCAGTATTTT.

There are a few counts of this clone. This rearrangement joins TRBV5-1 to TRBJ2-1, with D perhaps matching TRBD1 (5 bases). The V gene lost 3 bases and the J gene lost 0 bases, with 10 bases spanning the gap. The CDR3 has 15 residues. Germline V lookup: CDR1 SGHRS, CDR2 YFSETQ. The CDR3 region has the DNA TGCGCCAGCAGCTCCGACAGTAGCTCCTACAATGAGCAGTTCTTC. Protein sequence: CASSSDSSSYNEQFF.

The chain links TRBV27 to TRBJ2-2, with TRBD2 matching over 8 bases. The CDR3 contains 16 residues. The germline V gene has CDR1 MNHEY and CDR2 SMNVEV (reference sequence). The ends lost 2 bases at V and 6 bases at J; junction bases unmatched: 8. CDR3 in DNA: TGTGCCAGCAGTTTAAACGGGAGGGCCTTTGCCGGGGAGCTGTTTTTT. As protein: CASSLNGRAFAGELFF.

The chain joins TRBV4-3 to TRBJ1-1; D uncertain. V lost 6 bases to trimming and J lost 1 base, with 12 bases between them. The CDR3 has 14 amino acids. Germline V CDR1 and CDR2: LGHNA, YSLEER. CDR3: CASRKGDTNTEAFF. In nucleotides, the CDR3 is TGCGCCAGCAGGAAGGGCGACACGAACACTGAAGCTTTCTTT.

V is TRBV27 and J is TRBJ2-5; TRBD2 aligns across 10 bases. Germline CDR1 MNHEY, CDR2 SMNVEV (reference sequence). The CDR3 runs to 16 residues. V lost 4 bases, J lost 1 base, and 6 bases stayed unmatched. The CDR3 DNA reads TGTGCCAGCAGTTCACTACTAGCGGGGTTCCAAGAGACCCAGTACTTC. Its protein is CASSSLLAGFQETQYF.

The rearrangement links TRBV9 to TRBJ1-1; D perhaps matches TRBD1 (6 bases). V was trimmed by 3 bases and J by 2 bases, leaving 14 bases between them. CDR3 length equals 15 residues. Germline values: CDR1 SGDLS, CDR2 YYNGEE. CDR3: CASSAWDNLNTEAFF. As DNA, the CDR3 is TGTGCCAGCAGCGCCTGGGACAACCTTAACACTGAAGCTTTCTTT.

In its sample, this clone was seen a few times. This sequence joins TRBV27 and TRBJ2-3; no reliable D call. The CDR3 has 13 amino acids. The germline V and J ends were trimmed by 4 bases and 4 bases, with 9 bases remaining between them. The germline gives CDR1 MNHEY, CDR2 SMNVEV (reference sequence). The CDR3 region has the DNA TGTGCCAGCAGTTCCGATTTCGCAGATACGCAGTATTTT. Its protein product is CASSSDFADTQYF.